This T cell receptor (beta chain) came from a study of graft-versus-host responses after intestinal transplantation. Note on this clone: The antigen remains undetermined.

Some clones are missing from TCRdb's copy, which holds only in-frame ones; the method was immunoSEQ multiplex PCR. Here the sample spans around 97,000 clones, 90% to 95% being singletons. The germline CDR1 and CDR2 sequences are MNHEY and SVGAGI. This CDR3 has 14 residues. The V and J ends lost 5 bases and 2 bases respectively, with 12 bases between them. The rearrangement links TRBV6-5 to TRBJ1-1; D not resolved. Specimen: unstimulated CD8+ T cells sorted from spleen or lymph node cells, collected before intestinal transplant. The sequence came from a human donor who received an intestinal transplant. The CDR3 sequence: CASSLPGENTEAFF. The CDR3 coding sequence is TGTGCCAGCAGTCTCCCCGGGGAAAACACTGAAGCTTTCTTT.